This T cell receptor beta chain emerged from a study of cytomegalovirus exposure and HLA in healthy donors. About the research overall: Among several hundred genotyped donors, approximately 80% fell in the Caucasian-associated ancestry cluster.

The count of this clone is one. The antigen is undetermined. Whole-study results and caveats: Using a false discovery rate of 0.05, a later analysis showed that 16,951 TCR beta sequences were associated with HLA alleles.

PCR primers comprised 60 Vbeta and 13 Jbeta primers. Some clones are missing from TCRdb's copy, which holds only in-frame ones; the method was immunoSEQ multiplex PCR. The sample has about 83,000 clones, roughly 81% seen once. The specimen was PBMCs. This receptor was identified in a woman aged 30 to 39 in good health and CMV-seronegative.

CDR3 loop: CASSLGTYEQYF. CDR3 DNA: TGCGCCAGCAGCTTGGGTACCTACGAGCAGTACTTC. This rearrangement joins TRBV5-1 to TRBJ2-7; D gene ambiguous. The CDR3 covers 12 residues. From germline, CDR1 is SGHRS and CDR2 YFSETQ. Trimming cost V 0 bases and J 2 bases, with 3 bases left between them. The whole variable domain, remainder taken from reference TRBV5-1 and TRBJ2-7, is KAGVTQTPRYLIKTRGQQVTLSCSPISGHRSVSWYQQTPGQGLQFLFEYFSETQRNKGNFPGRFSGRQFSNSRSEMNVSTLELGDSALYLCASSLGTYEQYFGPGTRLTVT.